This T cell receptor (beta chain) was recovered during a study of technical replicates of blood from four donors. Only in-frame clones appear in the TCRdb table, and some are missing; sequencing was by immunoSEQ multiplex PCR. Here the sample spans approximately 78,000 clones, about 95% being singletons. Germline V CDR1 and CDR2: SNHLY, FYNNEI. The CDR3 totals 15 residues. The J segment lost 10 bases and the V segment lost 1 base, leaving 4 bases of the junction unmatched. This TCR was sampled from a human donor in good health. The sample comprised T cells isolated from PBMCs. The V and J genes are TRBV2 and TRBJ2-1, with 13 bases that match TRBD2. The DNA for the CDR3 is TGTGCCAGCAGTGAAGGACTAGCGGGGGGTGTCGAGCAGTTCTTC. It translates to CASSEGLAGGVEQFF. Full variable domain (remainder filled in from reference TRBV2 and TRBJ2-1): EPEVTQTPSHQVTQMGQEVILRCVPISNHLYFYWYRQILGQKVEFLVSFYNNEISEKSEIFDDQFSVERPDGSNFTLKIRSTKLEDSAMYFCASSEGLAGGVEQFFGPGTRLTVL.